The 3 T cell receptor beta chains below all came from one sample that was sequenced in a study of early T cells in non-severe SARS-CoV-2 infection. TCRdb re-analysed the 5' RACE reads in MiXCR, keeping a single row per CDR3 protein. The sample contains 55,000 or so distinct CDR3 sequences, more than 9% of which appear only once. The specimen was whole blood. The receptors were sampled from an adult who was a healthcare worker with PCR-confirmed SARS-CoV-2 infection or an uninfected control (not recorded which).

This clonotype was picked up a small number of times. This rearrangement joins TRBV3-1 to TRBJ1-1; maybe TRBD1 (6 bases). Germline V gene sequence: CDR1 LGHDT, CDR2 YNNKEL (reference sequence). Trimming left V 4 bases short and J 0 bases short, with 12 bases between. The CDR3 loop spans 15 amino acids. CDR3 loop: CASSLPGVMNTEAFF. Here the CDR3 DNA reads TGTGCCAGCAGCCTTCCAGGGGTCATGAACACTGAAGCTTTCTTT.

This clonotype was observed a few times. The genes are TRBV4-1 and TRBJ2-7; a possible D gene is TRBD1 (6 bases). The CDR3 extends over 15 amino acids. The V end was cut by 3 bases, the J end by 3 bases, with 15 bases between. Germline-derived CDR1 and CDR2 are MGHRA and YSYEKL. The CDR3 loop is CASSHQDRPDYEQYF. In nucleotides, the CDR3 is TGCGCCAGCAGCCATCAGGACAGACCCGACTACGAGCAGTACTTC.

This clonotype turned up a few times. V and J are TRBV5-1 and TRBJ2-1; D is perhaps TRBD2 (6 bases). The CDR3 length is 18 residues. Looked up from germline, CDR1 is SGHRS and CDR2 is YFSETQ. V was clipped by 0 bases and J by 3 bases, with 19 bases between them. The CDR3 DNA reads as TGCGCCAGCAGCTTGGCCAGGAGTTCTGGCGGGGACTACAATGAGCAGTTCTTC. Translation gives CASSLARSSGGDYNEQFF.